Each of the 22 T cell receptor beta chains below was sequenced from the same sample in a study of cytomegalovirus exposure and HLA in healthy donors. Both 60 Vbeta primers and 13 Jbeta primers went into the PCR. Profiled with immunoSEQ multiplex PCR; TCRdb holds only in-frame clones, not every one. Of around 150,000 clones in the sample, 84% were seen once. The specimen was PBMCs. The receptors were gathered from a man between 45 and 60 years old in good health and CMV-seropositive.

This clone came up once. The chain carries TRBV12-5 and TRBJ2-1, with TRBD2 as a possible D gene (5 bases). The V end lost 8 bases, the J end lost 7 bases, and 9 bases lay between the germline ends. The CDR3 has 11 amino acids. From germline, CDR1 is LGHNT and CDR2 FRNRAP. For the CDR3, the DNA is TGTGCTAGTAACGAGCGGAATGAGCAGTTCTTC. It encodes CASNERNEQFF.

This chain joins TRBV7-3 and TRBJ2-1; 8 positions agree with TRBD2. CDR1 SGHTA and CDR2 FQGTGA come from the germline V gene. With 5 bases clipped from V and 8 bases from J, the junction kept 14 bases outside the gene matches. The CDR3 sequence is 16 residues long. The CDR3 is CASSPRLGGGRDEQFF. The DNA for the CDR3 is TGTGCCAGCAGCCCTCGGCTCGGGGGGGGGCGAGATGAGCAGTTCTTC.

The chain is built from TRBV27 and TRBJ2-3, with D maybe TRBD1 (6 bases). The CDR3 covers 14 residues. V lost 5 bases to trimming and J lost 6 bases, with 15 bases between them. From germline, CDR1 is MNHEY and CDR2 SMNVEV (reference sequence). The CDR3 coding sequence is TGTGCCAGCAGTCCCCAGCGGACAGTTGATACGCAGTATTTT. It is translated as CASSPQRTVDTQYF.

This chain joins TRBV19 and TRBJ1-5, with D possibly matching TRBD1 (5 bases). Trimming removed 2 bases from V and 4 bases from J, with 9 bases in between. There are 14 residues in the CDR3. Germline V gene lookup returns CDR1 LNHDA and CDR2 SQIVND (reference sequence). The CDR3 nucleotides read TGTGCCAGTAGTATACGGCCAGGGAATCAGCCCCAGCATTTT. Translation: CASSIRPGNQPQHF.

The chain joins TRBV6-8 to TRBJ2-7; no firm D call. Germline V lookup: CDR1 MNHGY, CDR2 SAAAGT. The V end lost 0 bases, the J end lost 3 bases, and 9 bases lay between the germline ends. The CDR3 extends over 14 amino acids. The CDR3 DNA reads as TGTGCCAGCAGTTACTCCGGAGTATACTACGAGCAGTACGTC. Protein: CASSYSGVYYEQYV.

Remarks on this clone: At one boundary the junction diverges from the germline segment, which might be a read error. The chain links TRBV5-1 to TRBJ2-6; possible D gene TRBD1, 5 bases. Germline V gives CDR1 SGHRS, CDR2 YFSETQ. The CDR3 totals 16 residues. The CDR3 sequence is CASSLGTLSGTNVLTF. DNA of the CDR3: TGCGCCAGCAGCTTGGGGACACTCTCTGGGACCAACGTCCTGACTTTC.

In this sample, this clone turned up once. The chain links TRBV6-4 to TRBJ1-1; TRBD1 is a possible D gene (5 bases). Trimming left V 0 bases short and J 7 bases short, with 9 bases between. Germline V gives CDR1 MRHNA, CDR2 SNTAGT. The CDR3 extends over 13 amino acids. Here the CDR3 DNA reads TGTGCCAGCAGTGACTCGGCAAGGGGTGAAGCTTTCTTT. Translated: CASSDSARGEAFF.

The rearrangement uses TRBV7-2 and TRBJ2-7; a possible D gene is TRBD2 (5 bases). Germline loops: CDR1 SGHTA, CDR2 FQGNSA. The CDR3 has 14 amino acids. The CDR3 spells CASSPYTGDYVQYV. The CDR3 coding sequence is TGTGCCAGCAGCCCGTACACCGGCGACTACGTGCAGTACGTC.

This clone has a handful of counts. The chain recombines TRBV11-2 with TRBJ2-1; D is possibly TRBD2 (6 bases). The V end was cut by 3 bases, the J end by 9 bases, with 6 bases between. The CDR3 contains 11 residues. Germline V gene sequence: CDR1 SGHAT, CDR2 FQNNGV. The CDR3 is CASSLGGEQFF. Here the CDR3 DNA reads TGTGCCAGCAGCTTGGGGGGTGAGCAGTTCTTC.

V gene TRBV5-1 combines with J gene TRBJ2-1, with 10 bases lining up with TRBD1. This CDR3 is built from 15 residues. Unmatched junction bases numbered 11, after V lost 5 bases and J lost 9 bases. Germline V lookup: CDR1 SGHRS, CDR2 YFSETQ. CDR3 residues: CASRLTGGAKSEQFF. The DNA for the CDR3 is TGCGCCAGCAGACTGACAGGGGGCGCGAAGAGTGAGCAGTTCTTC.

The rearrangement links TRBV28 to TRBJ1-3; a weak D match, TRBD1 (6 bases). Germline V gene lookup returns CDR1 MDHEN and CDR2 SYDVKM. With 4 bases removed from V and 3 bases from J, the gap between germline ends came to 10 bases. The CDR3 runs to 14 residues. The CDR3 bases are TGTGCCAGCAGTTCCTCAGGGGATGGAAACACCATATATTTT. Its translation is CASSSSGDGNTIYF.

The chain has TRBV21-1 and TRBJ2-7; the table's D call TRBD1 went unverified against the DNA. TRBV21-1 is a documented pseudogene. This CDR3 spans 16 amino acids. The CDR3 sequence is CASSKAFGRGDREQYV. The CDR3 nucleotides read TGTGCCAGCAGCAAAGCGTTCGGCAGGGGGGATCGCGAGCAGTACGTC.

The chain has TRBV2 and TRBJ2-1; 11 bases map to TRBD2. Trimming removed 6 bases from V and 10 bases from J; junction bases left unmatched: 5. Germline-derived CDR1 and CDR2 are SNHLY and FYNNEI. CDR3 size: 13 residues. CDR3 protein: CASRGTSGIEQFF. In DNA, the CDR3 is TGTGCCAGCAGGGGGACTAGCGGTATAGAGCAGTTCTTC.

The rearrangement uses TRBV28 and TRBJ1-2; perhaps TRBD1 as D (6 bases). Trimming took 7 bases from V and 4 from J, leaving 13 bases between them. This CDR3 has 13 residues. In germline, CDR1 is MDHEN, CDR2 SYDVKM. The CDR3 DNA reads as TGTGCCAGCAAACAGGGTACCAGCTATGGCTACACCTTC. It specifies CASKQGTSYGYTF.

V gene TRBV23-1 combines with J gene TRBJ2-5; 7 bases align to TRBD1. TRBV23-1 is recorded as an ORF, its role being uncertain. V lost 0 bases, J lost 3 bases, and 7 bases stayed unmatched. The CDR3 contains 16 residues. The CDR3 reads CASSQSTRGKEETQYF. The CDR3 bases are TGCGCCAGCAGTCAATCTACCAGGGGGAAGGAAGAGACCCAGTACTTC.

The chain carries TRBV6-5 and TRBJ1-5; D is perhaps TRBD1 (5 bases). Germline loops: CDR1 MNHEY, CDR2 SVGAGI. Trimming stripped 2 bases from V and 2 bases from J, with 13 bases between. The length of the CDR3 is 16 residues. The chain's CDR3 is CASSYTSAGGNQPQHF. The CDR3 coding sequence is TGTGCCAGCAGTTACACGTCGGCGGGGGGCAATCAGCCCCAGCATTTT.

The J gene is TRBJ2-1, the V gene TRBV5-4, with 10 bases fitting TRBD2. This CDR3 is 16 amino acids long. Trimming took 4 bases from V and 0 from J; bases not matched to a gene: 4. Germline CDR1 reads SGHNT; CDR2 reads YYREEE (reference sequence). CDR3 in amino acids: CASSVSGRPSYNEQFF. The CDR3 DNA is TGTGCCAGCAGCGTTAGCGGGAGGCCCTCCTACAATGAGCAGTTCTTC.

This chain uses TRBV10-3 with TRBJ1-2, with D perhaps matching TRBD1 (5 bases). The CDR3 loop spans 13 amino acids. Germline V gene data show CDR1 as ENHRY and CDR2 as SYGVKD. V shed 0 bases and J shed 6 bases, with 8 bases lying between them. CDR3 nucleotides: TGTGCCATCAGTGAGTCGACAGAGAATGGCTACACCTTC. Protein product: CAISESTENGYTF.

The gene calls are TRBV7-2 and TRBJ2-3; the D gene is possibly TRBD2 (5 bases). The germline V and J ends were trimmed by 4 bases and 3 bases, with 17 bases remaining between them. The CDR3 loop spans 16 amino acids. Germline CDR1 reads SGHTA; CDR2 reads FQGNSA. This chain's CDR3 is CASSWRGHFATDTQYF. CDR3 DNA sequence: TGTGCCAGCAGCTGGAGAGGGCACTTCGCGACAGATACGCAGTATTTT. Filled out from reference TRBV7-2 and TRBJ2-3, the complete variable domain reads GAGVSQSPSNKVTEKGKDVELRCDPISGHTALYWYRQSLGQGLEFLIYFQGNSAPDKSGLPSDRFSAERTGGSVSTLTIQRTQQEDSAVYLCASSWRGHFATDTQYFGPGTRLTVL.

The rearrangement joins TRBV5-8 to TRBJ1-2, with 9 bases aligning to TRBD1. Trimming took 5 bases from V and 3 from J; bases not matched to a gene: 11. The CDR3 is made up of 16 amino acids. The V gene's germline CDR1 is SGHTS and CDR2 YDEGEE. CDR3 in amino acids: CASRPGQGIFYYGYTF. CDR3 coding DNA: TGTGCCAGCAGGCCCGGACAGGGGATCTTTTACTATGGCTACACCTTC.

The J gene is TRBJ1-1, the V gene TRBV14; no definite D call. The V gene's germline CDR1 is SGHDN and CDR2 FVKESK. The CDR3 runs to 15 residues. Trimming took off 0 bases at V and 2 bases at J, with 10 bases between the two ends. The CDR3 here is CASSQDGEINTEAFF. The CDR3 nucleotides are TGTGCCAGCAGCCAAGATGGGGAGATAAACACTGAAGCTTTCTTT.

V is TRBV19 and J is TRBJ1-1; 7 nucleotides agree with TRBD1. CDR1 is LNHDA and CDR2 is SQIVND in the germline V gene (reference sequence). The CDR3 is 12 residues long. The CDR3 sequence: CAARTGNTEAFF. Here the CDR3 DNA reads TGTGCAGCGAGGACAGGGAACACTGAAGCTTTCTTT. The full variable domain, its missing parts supplied by reference TRBV19 and TRBJ1-1, is DGGITQSPKYLFRKEGQNVTLSCEQNLNHDAMYWYRQDPGQGLRLIYYSQIVNDFQKGDIAEGYSVSREKKESFPLTVTSAQKNPTAFYLCAARTGNTEAFFGQGTRLTVV.